Described below is a single TCR beta chain sequence and its context. The record originates from a study of cytomegalovirus exposure and HLA in healthy donors. The PCR employed 60 Vbeta primers together with 13 Jbeta primers. Some clones are missing from TCRdb's copy, which holds only in-frame ones; the method was immunoSEQ multiplex PCR. Of about 150,000 clones detected, approximately 85% appear once; the ten largest clones hold roughly 6.7%. The CDR3 has 16 residues. V lost 2 bases and J lost 3; bases outside the gene matches: 6. Germline V gene lookup returns CDR1 SEHNR and CDR2 FQNEAQ (reference sequence).

This sequence was found in a man aged 50-60 years in good health and CMV-seropositive. Sample: PBMCs. The chain is built from TRBV7-9 and TRBJ2-3, with 9 bases that match TRBD2. CDR3 amino acids: CASSLYLAGSTDTQYF. The CDR3 DNA reads as TGTGCCAGCAGCTTATACCTAGCGGGATCGACAGATACGCAGTATTTT.